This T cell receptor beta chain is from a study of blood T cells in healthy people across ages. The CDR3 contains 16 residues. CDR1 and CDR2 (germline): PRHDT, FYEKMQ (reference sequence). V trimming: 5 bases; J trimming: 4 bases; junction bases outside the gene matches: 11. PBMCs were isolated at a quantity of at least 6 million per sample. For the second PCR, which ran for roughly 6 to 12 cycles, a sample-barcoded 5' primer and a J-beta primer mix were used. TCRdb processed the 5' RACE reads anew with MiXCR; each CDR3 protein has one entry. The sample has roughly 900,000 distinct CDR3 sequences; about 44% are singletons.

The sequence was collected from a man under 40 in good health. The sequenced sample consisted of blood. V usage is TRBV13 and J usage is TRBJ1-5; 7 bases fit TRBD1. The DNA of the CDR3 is TGTGCCAGCAGCCCCAGACAGGGAAGGCGTAATCAGCCCCAGCATTTT. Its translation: CASSPRQGRRNQPQHF.